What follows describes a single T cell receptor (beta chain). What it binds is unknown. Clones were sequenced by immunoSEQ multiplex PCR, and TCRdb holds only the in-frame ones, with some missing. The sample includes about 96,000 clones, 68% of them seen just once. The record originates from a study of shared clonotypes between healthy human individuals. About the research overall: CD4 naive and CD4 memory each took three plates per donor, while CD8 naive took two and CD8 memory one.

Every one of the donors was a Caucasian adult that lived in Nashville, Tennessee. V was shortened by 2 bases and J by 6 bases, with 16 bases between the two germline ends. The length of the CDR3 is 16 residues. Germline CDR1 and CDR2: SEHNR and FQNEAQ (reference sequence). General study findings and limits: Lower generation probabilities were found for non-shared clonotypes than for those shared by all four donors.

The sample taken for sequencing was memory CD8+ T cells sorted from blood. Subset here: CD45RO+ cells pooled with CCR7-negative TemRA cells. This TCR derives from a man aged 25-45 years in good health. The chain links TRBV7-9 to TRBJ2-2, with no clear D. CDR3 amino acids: CASSLFLSVSPGELFF. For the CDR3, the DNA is TGTGCCAGCAGCTTATTCTTGTCAGTTTCCCCCGGGGAGCTGTTTTTT.